This TCR beta chain was sequenced for a study of cytomegalovirus exposure and HLA in healthy donors. Points on this clone: Its antigen remains unidentified.

Study-wide results and limits: Later analysis demonstrated an association between a missense DCLRE1C variant and TCR beta V- and J-gene trimming.

The PCR made use of 60 Vbeta and 13 Jbeta primers. The protocol was immunoSEQ multiplex PCR, while the TCRdb copy is restricted to in-frame clones and leaves out a portion. Of 130,000 or so clones listed, approximately 78% are singletons. This TCR was sampled from a woman in her forties or fifties in good health and CMV-seropositive. Source material: PBMCs.

CDR3 amino acids: CASQETGNTIYF. The CDR3 DNA is TGTGCCAGCCAGGAAACTGGAAACACCATATATTTT. The chain joins TRBV7-2 to TRBJ1-3, with D uncertain. Germline values: CDR1 SGHTA, CDR2 FQGNSA. The CDR3 is 12 residues long. The V end lost 8 bases, the J end lost 2 bases, and 7 bases lay between the germline ends.